This is a list of T cell receptor beta chains from one sample in a study of blood T cell repertoires in COVID-19. Method: immunoSEQ multiplex PCR; TCRdb's copy keeps in-frame clones and lacks some. The repertoire consists of 110,000 or so clones, with roughly 85% occurring once and the leading ten covering about 6.1%. The sequenced sample consisted of peripheral blood. The receptors stem from a woman aged 55-69 years with COVID-19, enrolled during active disease. Both conserved end residues are part of each CDR3. Each record gives: CDR3 length, clone size, J gene, V gene, D gene, CDR3 protein, CDR3 DNA. D genes are given only for firm matches. Clone size is stated in some rows and not others, as once, few, many or a class when expanded.

14 - TRBJ2-3 TRBV18 TRBD1 CASSPGQGTDTQYF TGTGCCAGCTCACCGGGACAGGGCACAGATACGCAGTATTTT
11 - TRBJ2-1 TRBV20-1 - CSALYYDEQFF TGCAGTGCTCTATATTATGATGAGCAGTTCTTC
13 - TRBJ1-3 TRBV11-2 TRBD1 CASSLGQRNTIYF TGTGCCAGCAGCTTGGGACAGCGAAACACCATATATTTT
15 - TRBJ1-2 TRBV5-6 - CASSSRQSANYGYTF TGTGCCAGCAGCAGCCGACAGTCCGCTAACTATGGCTACACCTTC
15 - TRBJ1-1 TRBV19 - CASSIGEADRAEAFF TGTGCCAGTAGTATAGGGGAGGCGGACCGGGCTGAAGCTTTCTTT
13 - TRBJ2-5 TRBV20-1 - CSASSVGGETQYF TGCAGTGCTAGTTCAGTGGGGGGAGAGACCCAGTACTTC
17 few TRBJ1-3 TRBV4-1 - CASSLRQATYDGNTIYF TGCGCCAGCAGCCTAAGACAGGCAACTTATGATGGAAACACCATATATTTT
13 - TRBJ2-7 TRBV19 - CATGTALLAEQYF TGTGCCACTGGGACTGCCCTATTGGCGGAGCAGTACTTC
15 - TRBJ1-6 TRBV27 TRBD1 CASSPRTGGSSPLHF TGTGCCAGCAGTCCCCGGACAGGGGGCAGTTCACCCCTCCACTTT
15 - TRBJ1-2 TRBV18 TRBD1 CASSPRDRGQGGYTF TGTGCCAGCTCACCCCGCGACAGGGGGCAGGGTGGCTACACCTTC
16 - TRBJ1-2 TRBV18 TRBD1 CASSALQGGTNYGYTF TGTGCCAGCTCCGCCCTGCAAGGGGGCACTAACTATGGCTACACCTTC
16 - TRBJ1-1 TRBV18 - CASSPASRMRNTEAFF TGTGCCAGCTCACCGGCTAGTCGGATGAGGAACACTGAAGCTTTCTTT
15 - TRBJ2-2 TRBV6-1 TRBD1 CASSEQGAYTGELFF TGTGCCAGCAGTGAACAGGGGGCATACACCGGGGAGCTGTTTTTT
15 - TRBJ2-2 TRBV7-2 TRBD1 CASSLSGGNTGELFF TGTGCCAGCAGCCTCTCAGGGGGGAACACCGGGGAGCTGTTTTTT
13 - TRBJ2-7 TRBV5-1 - CASSLEQGYEQYF TGCGCCAGCAGCTTGGAGCAGGGCTACGAGCAGTACTTC
15 - TRBJ2-1 TRBV5-1 TRBD2 CASSLGGGRYNEQFF TGCGCCAGCAGCTTGGGCGGGGGGAGATACAATGAGCAGTTCTTC
17 - TRBJ2-7 TRBV7-7 TRBD1 CASSLALGQGEGYEQYF TGTGCCAGCAGCTTAGCGTTGGGACAGGGGGAAGGTTACGAGCAGTACTTC
15 - TRBJ1-3 TRBV6-5 - CASSYSSRDGNTIYF TGTGCCAGCAGTTACTCGAGCAGGGATGGAAACACCATATATTTT
14 - TRBJ1-1 TRBV19 TRBD1 CASSSTGGYTEAFF TGTGCCAGTAGTTCGACAGGGGGTTACACTGAAGCTTTCTTT
15 once TRBJ1-2 TRBV7-9 TRBD1 CASSLFQGANYGYTF TGTGCCAGCAGCTTATTCCAGGGGGCTAACTATGGCTACACCTTC
17 - TRBJ2-2 TRBV4-2 TRBD2 CASSQDLAGTNTGELFF TGTGCCAGCAGCCAAGACCTAGCGGGAACGAACACCGGGGAGCTGTTTTTT
14 few TRBJ1-2 TRBV24-1 - CATSDRIGDYGYTF TGTGCCACCAGTGACAGGATCGGGGACTATGGCTACACCTTC
13 once TRBJ1-3 TRBV7-3 TRBD1 CASSQGAGNTIYF TGTGCCAGCAGCCAGGGGGCAGGAAACACCATATATTTT
15 - TRBJ1-2 TRBV29-1 - CSVDRTATLNYGYTF TGCAGCGTTGATCGCACAGCTACCCTTAACTATGGCTACACCTTC
15 - TRBJ2-5 TRBV6-2/TRBV6-3 - CASSLGEWVQETQYF TGTGCCAGCAGTCTTGGGGAGTGGGTTCAAGAGACCCAGTACTTC
18 - TRBJ1-5 TRBV30 - CAWRPLREPRDLNQPQHF TGTGCCTGGAGACCCCTTCGGGAGCCCCGGGATCTCAATCAGCCCCAGCATTTT
15 - TRBJ1-2 TRBV7-9 TRBD1 CASSLHSGGFDGYTF TGTGCCAGCAGCTTACACTCAGGGGGCTTTGATGGCTACACCTTC
16 - TRBJ1-1 TRBV6-6 TRBD1 CASSRSTGGWRTEAFF TGTGCCAGCAGTAGAAGTACAGGGGGATGGAGGACTGAAGCTTTCTTT
15 - TRBJ1-1 TRBV5-1 - CASSRARDKNTEAFF TGCGCCAGCAGCAGAGCCAGGGATAAGAACACTGAAGCTTTCTTT
14 few TRBJ2-7 TRBV7-3 - CASSLIGTRSSLYF TGTGCCAGCAGCTTAATCGGGACAAGATCTAGTCTGTACTTC
17 - TRBJ2-3 TRBV4-2 TRBD2 CASSQDPLGGGADTQYF TGTGCCAGCAGCCAAGATCCTCTGGGGGGGGGAGCAGATACGCAGTATTTT
16 - TRBJ2-2 TRBV5-4 TRBD2 CASSLTSGGDSGELFF TGTGCCAGCAGTCTGACTAGCGGGGGGGACTCCGGGGAGCTGTTTTTT
13 - TRBJ2-5 TRBV5-4 - CASSLTGRETQYF TGTGCCAGCAGCTTGACGGGTCGGGAGACCCAGTACTTC
18 - TRBJ1-1 TRBV4-1 TRBD1 CASSQDAGQGGLNTEAFF TGCGCCAGCAGCCAAGATGCGGGGCAGGGGGGATTGAACACTGAAGCTTTCTTT
15 once TRBJ2-7 TRBV11-2 TRBD1 CASSRTGDLSYEQYF TGTGCCAGCAGCCGGACAGGCGACCTCTCCTACGAGCAGTACTTC
15 - TRBJ2-6 TRBV27 - CASSLSTGGANVLTF TGTGCCAGCAGTTTATCAACGGGTGGGGCCAACGTCCTGACTTTC
16 - TRBJ1-6 TRBV6-5 - CASSYQGGSTNSGLNF TGTGCCAGCAGTTACCAGGGAGGGTCAACGAACTCGGGCTTGAACTTT
16 - TRBJ1-5 TRBV10-3 TRBD1 CAISESGTGGNQPQHF TGTGCCATCAGTGAGTCTGGGACAGGGGGGAATCAGCCCCAGCATTTT
16 - TRBJ2-7 TRBV4-3 TRBD1 CASSQQPGQGIYEQYF TGCGCCAGCAGCCAGCAGCCGGGACAGGGGATCTACGAGCAGTACTTC
16 - TRBJ2-3 TRBV5-1 TRBD2 CASSTTSGGETDTQYF TGCGCCAGCAGCACGACTAGCGGGGGGGAAACAGATACGCAGTATTTT
11 - TRBJ2-1 TRBV7-2 TRBD1 CASSMTGWQFF TGTGCCAGCAGCATGACAGGGTGGCAGTTCTTC
13 few TRBJ2-3 TRBV11-2 - CASSPTQLVTQYF TGTGCCAGCAGCCCAACCCAACTAGTTACGCAGTATTTT
14 - TRBJ2-6 TRBV7-9 - CASSSVSGANVLTF TGTGCCAGCAGCTCGGTTTCTGGGGCCAACGTCCTGACTTTC
15 - TRBJ2-3 TRBV5-4 - CASSLDQRSTDTQYF TGTGCCAGCAGCTTGGATCAGCGTAGCACAGATACGCAGTATTTT